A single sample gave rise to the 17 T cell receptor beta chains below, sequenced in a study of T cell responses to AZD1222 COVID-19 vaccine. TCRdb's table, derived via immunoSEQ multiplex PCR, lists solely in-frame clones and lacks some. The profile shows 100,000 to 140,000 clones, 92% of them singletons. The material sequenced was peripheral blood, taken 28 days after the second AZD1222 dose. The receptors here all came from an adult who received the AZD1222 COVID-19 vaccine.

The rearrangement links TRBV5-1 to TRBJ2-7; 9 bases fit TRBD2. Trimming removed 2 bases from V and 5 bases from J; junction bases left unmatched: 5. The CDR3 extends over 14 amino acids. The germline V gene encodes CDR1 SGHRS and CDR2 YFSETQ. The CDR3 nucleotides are TGCGCCAGCAGCTTAATCGGGACTAGCAACGAGCAGTACTTC. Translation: CASSLIGTSNEQYF.

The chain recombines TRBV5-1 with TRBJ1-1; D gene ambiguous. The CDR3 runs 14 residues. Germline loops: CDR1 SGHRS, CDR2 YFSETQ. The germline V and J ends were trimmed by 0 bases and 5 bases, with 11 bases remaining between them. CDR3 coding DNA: TGCGCCAGCAGCTTGGCAGTACCGGGAACTGAAGCTTTCTTT. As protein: CASSLAVPGTEAFF. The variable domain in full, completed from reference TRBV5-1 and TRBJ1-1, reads KAGVTQTPRYLIKTRGQQVTLSCSPISGHRSVSWYQQTPGQGLQFLFEYFSETQRNKGNFPGRFSGRQFSNSRSEMNVSTLELGDSALYLCASSLAVPGTEAFFGQGTRLTVV.

CDR3: CASSLEYASNEQFF. The CDR3, as DNA: TGCGCCAGCAGCTTGGAATACGCAAGCAATGAGCAGTTCTTC. The rearrangement links TRBV5-1 to TRBJ2-1; no clear D gene. Germline assignment: CDR1 SGHRS and CDR2 YFSETQ. This CDR3 comprises 14 residues. Trimming cost V 0 bases and J 6 bases, with 10 bases left between them. The variable domain in full, with the rest retrieved from reference TRBV5-1 and TRBJ2-1, is KAGVTQTPRYLIKTRGQQVTLSCSPISGHRSVSWYQQTPGQGLQFLFEYFSETQRNKGNFPGRFSGRQFSNSRSEMNVSTLELGDSALYLCASSLEYASNEQFFGPGTRLTVL.

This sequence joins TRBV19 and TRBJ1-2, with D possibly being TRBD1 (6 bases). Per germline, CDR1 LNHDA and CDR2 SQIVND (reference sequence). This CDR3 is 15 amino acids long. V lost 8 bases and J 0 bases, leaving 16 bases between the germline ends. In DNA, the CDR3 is TGTGCCAGTGCGGGGGGGCCGGGGGCTAACTATGGCTACACCTTC. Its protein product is CASAGGPGANYGYTF.

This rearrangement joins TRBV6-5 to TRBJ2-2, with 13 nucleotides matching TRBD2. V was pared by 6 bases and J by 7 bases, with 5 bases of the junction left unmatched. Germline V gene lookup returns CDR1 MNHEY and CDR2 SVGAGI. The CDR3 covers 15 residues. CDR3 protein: CASRTGLAGSGELFF. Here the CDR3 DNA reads TGTGCCAGCAGAACGGGACTAGCGGGAAGCGGGGAGCTGTTTTTT.

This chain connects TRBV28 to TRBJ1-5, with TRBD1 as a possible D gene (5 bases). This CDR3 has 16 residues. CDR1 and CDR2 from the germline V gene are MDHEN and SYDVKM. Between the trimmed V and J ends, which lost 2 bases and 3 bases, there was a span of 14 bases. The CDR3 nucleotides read TGTGCCAGCAGTTTAATAGGGGCAGGCCTCAATCAGCCCCAGCATTTT. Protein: CASSLIGAGLNQPQHF.

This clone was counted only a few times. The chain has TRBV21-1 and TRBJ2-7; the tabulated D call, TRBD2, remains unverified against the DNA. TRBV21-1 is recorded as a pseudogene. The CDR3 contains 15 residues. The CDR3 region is CASSIGGGRIDEQYF. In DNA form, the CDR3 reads TGTGCCAGCAGCATTGGTGGCGGGAGGATCGACGAGCAGTACTTC.

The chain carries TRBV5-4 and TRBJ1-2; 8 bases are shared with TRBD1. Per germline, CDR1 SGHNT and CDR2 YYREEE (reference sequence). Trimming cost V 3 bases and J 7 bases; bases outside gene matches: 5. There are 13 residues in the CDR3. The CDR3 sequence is CASSSDRVTGYTF. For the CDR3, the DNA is TGTGCCAGCAGCTCGGACAGGGTTACTGGCTACACCTTC.

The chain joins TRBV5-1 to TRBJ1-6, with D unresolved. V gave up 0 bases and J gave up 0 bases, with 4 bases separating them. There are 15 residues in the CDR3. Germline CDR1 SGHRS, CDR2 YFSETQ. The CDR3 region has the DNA TGCGCCAGCAGCTTGGATAGCTCCTATAATTCACCCCTCCACTTT. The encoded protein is CASSLDSSYNSPLHF.

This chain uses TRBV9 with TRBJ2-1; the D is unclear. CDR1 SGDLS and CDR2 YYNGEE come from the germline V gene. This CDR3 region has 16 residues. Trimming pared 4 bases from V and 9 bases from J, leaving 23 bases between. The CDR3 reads CASSPRVSPPPPEQFF. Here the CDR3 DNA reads TGTGCCAGCAGCCCACGAGTGAGCCCACCGCCGCCTGAGCAGTTCTTC.

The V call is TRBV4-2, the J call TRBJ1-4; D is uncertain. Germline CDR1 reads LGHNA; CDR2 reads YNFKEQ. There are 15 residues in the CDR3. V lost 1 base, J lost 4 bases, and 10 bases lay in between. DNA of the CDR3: TGTGCCAGCAGCCAAGTCCGGCAGGTTAATGAAAAACTGTTTTTT. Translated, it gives CASSQVRQVNEKLFF.

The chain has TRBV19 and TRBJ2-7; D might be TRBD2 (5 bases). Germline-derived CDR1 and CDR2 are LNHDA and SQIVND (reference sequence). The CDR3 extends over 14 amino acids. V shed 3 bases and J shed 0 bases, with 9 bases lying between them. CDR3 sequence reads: CASSIGGLSYEQYF. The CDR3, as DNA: TGTGCCAGTAGTATTGGAGGCCTCTCCTACGAGCAGTACTTC. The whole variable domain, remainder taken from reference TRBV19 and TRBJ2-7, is DGGITQSPKYLFRKEGQNVTLSCEQNLNHDAMYWYRQDPGQGLRLIYYSQIVNDFQKGDIAEGYSVSREKKESFPLTVTSAQKNPTAFYLCASSIGGLSYEQYFGPGTRLTVT.

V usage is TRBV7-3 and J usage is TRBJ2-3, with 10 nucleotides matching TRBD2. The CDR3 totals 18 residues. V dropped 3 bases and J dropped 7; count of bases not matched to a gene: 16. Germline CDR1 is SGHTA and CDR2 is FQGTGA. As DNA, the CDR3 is TGTGCCAGCAGCTTCAATCCCCCGGCGAGCGGGGGGGCGAATACGCAGTATTTT. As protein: CASSFNPPASGGANTQYF.

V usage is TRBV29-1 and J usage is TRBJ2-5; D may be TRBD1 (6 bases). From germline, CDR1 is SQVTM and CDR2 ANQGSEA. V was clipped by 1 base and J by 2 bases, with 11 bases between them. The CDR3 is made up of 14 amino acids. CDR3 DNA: TGCAGCGTTGAAGGCCCGGGACAACAAGAGACCCAGTACTTC. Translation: CSVEGPGQQETQYF.

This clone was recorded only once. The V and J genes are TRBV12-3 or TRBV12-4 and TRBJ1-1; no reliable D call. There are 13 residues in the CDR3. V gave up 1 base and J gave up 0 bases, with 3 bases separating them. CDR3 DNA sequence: TGTGCCAGCAGTTTAGATGTGAACACTGAAGCTTTCTTT. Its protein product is CASSLDVNTEAFF.

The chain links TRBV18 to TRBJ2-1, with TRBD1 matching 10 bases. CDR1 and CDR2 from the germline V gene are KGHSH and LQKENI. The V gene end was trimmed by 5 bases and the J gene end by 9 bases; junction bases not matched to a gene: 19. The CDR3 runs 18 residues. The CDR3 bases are TGTGCCAGCTCATTCGGTACCGGGACAGGGGTTTTCGGAGGTGAGCAGTTCTTC. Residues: CASSFGTGTGVFGGEQFF.

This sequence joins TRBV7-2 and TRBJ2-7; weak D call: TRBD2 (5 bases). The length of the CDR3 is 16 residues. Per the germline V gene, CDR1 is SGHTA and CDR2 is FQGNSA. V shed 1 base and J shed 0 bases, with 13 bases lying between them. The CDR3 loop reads CASSLDPGFSSYEQYF. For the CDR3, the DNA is TGTGCCAGCAGCTTAGACCCGGGGTTTAGCTCCTACGAGCAGTACTTC.